The text below deals with one TCR beta chain. Its matching antigen is unknown. The source of the sample is a study of beta chain features in type 1 diabetes. Overall study context: Sorted cells from all samples, numbering 107,917,701, were examined. Whole-study findings and limits: Type 1 diabetes patients showed fewer insertions and more deletions at VDJ junctions.

Averaging roughly 100 mL, one heparinised blood draw was given by each donor. CD4+ naive, central memory, regulatory and stem cell-like memory subsets were isolated by sorting on CD45RO/CCR7/CD25/CD127/CD95/CD27. The CDR3 is 12 amino acids. In germline, CDR1 is SGHRS, CDR2 YFSETQ. Trimming shortened V by 4 bases and J by 13 bases, and 17 bases separated the two germline ends. Sequenced material consisted of expressed TCRB transcripts (all of the isolated RNA was reverse transcribed). Profiled with immunoSEQ multiplex PCR; TCRdb holds only in-frame clones, not every one. The repertoire holds 250,000 or so clones, with 25% to 35% as singletons.

This TCR came from a man younger than 40 in good health. Sequenced material: central memory CD4+ T cells from blood. The rearrangement links TRBV5-1 to TRBJ1-1; no reliable D call. In nucleotides, the CDR3 is TGCGCCAGCAGCGATAGTGGTGGGATCGGTTTCTTT. Translation gives CASSDSGGIGFF.